Below, 29 T cell receptor beta chains from the same sample are listed, as sequenced in a study of T cell changes during pregnancy in multiple sclerosis. Using immunoSEQ multiplex PCR, the repertoire was profiled, and TCRdb retains in-frame clones only, with some absent. The data hold 65,000 to 75,000 clones, with approximately 90% observed a single time. Material: peripheral blood, obtained in the third trimester of pregnancy. Receptor source: a female donor in good health, enrolled as a control in a pregnancy study.

The chain is built from TRBV7-9 and TRBJ1-1; D remains ambiguous. Germline values: CDR1 SEHNR, CDR2 FQNEAQ (reference sequence). The CDR3 totals 13 residues. Trimming stripped 2 bases from V and 8 bases from J, with 12 bases between. CDR3 amino acids: CASSLSRDFEAFF. For the CDR3, the DNA is TGTGCCAGCAGCTTAAGTCGAGACTTCGAAGCTTTCTTT. The variable domain in full, completed from reference TRBV7-9 and TRBJ1-1, reads DTGVSQNPRHKITKRGQNVTFRCDPISEHNRLYWYRQTLGQGPEFLTYFQNEAQLEKSRLLSDRFSAERPKGSFSTLEIQRTEQGDSAMYLCASSLSRDFEAFFGQGTRLTVV.

This rearrangement joins TRBV6-5 to TRBJ1-1; a possible D gene is TRBD1 (5 bases). Germline lookup yields CDR1 MNHEY and CDR2 SVGAGI. The CDR3 totals 12 residues. Trimming took 6 bases from V and 8 from J, leaving 13 bases between them. Written as DNA, the CDR3 is TGTGCCAGCAGCCCGCGGCAGGGCGAAGCTTTCTTT. This translates into CASSPRQGEAFF.

This clone was recorded only once. The rearrangement joins TRBV6-5 to TRBJ1-2; maybe TRBD1 (5 bases). The CDR3 contains 13 residues. V was shortened by 2 bases and J by 8 bases, with 12 bases between the two germline ends. Germline V gene data show CDR1 as MNHEY and CDR2 as SVGAGI. The CDR3 loop is CASSYGGTGGYTF. The CDR3 bases are TGTGCCAGCAGTTACGGGGGGACGGGAGGCTACACCTTC.

This chain uses TRBV6-5 with TRBJ1-6, with 8 bases lining up with TRBD1. The J segment lost 7 bases and the V segment lost 2 bases, leaving 4 bases of the junction unmatched. Germline CDR1 is MNHEY and CDR2 is SVGAGI. The CDR3 consists of 15 residues. CDR3 residues: CASSYHGQGNSPLHF. The CDR3 nucleotides are TGTGCCAGCAGTTACCACGGACAGGGAAATTCACCCCTCCACTTT.

The chain recombines TRBV18 with TRBJ2-7, with 10 nucleotides matching TRBD1. CDR3 length: 14 amino acids. The germline V gene has CDR1 KGHSH and CDR2 LQKENI. The trim removed 3 bases at V and 2 bases at J, leaving 1 base unmatched. The CDR3 DNA reads as TGTGCCAGCTCACCCGGGACAGGGGCCTACGAGCAGTACTTC. Residues: CASSPGTGAYEQYF. Drawing the rest from reference TRBV18 and TRBJ2-7, the complete variable domain is NAGVMQNPRHLVRRRGQEARLRCSPMKGHSHVYWYRQLPEEGLKFMVYLQKENIIDESGMPKERFSAEFPKEGPSILRIQQVVRGDSAAYFCASSPGTGAYEQYFGPGTRLTVT.

The chain uses TRBV5-4 and TRBJ2-6; D is ambiguous. With 4 bases removed from V and 0 bases from J, the gap between germline ends came to 8 bases. In germline, CDR1 is SGHNT, CDR2 YYREEE (reference sequence). CDR3 length equals 15 residues. Here the CDR3 DNA reads TGTGCCAGCAGCGCAACGGTCTCTGGGGCCAACGTCCTGACTTTC. Protein: CASSATVSGANVLTF.

The rearrangement joins TRBV7-9 to TRBJ2-7; perhaps TRBD2 as D (6 bases). Germline V gene sequence: CDR1 SEHNR, CDR2 FQNEAQ (reference sequence). Trimming stripped 1 base from V and 5 bases from J, with 15 bases between. The CDR3 length is 15 residues. The CDR3 DNA is TGTGCCAGCAGCTTAGTCCTGGCCGGCGGGGACGAGCAGTACTTC. As protein: CASSLVLAGGDEQYF.

This clone has a handful of counts. The V call is TRBV7-9, the J call TRBJ2-7; TRBD1 matches 11 bases. Germline CDR1 SEHNR, CDR2 FQNEAQ (reference sequence). This CDR3 is built from 15 residues. Trimming took 7 bases from V and 2 from J; bases not matched to a gene: 7. The DNA of the CDR3 is TGTGCCAGCACTTTAGGGGACAGGGGGACCTACGAGCAGTACTTC. Protein product: CASTLGDRGTYEQYF.

The chain links TRBV9 to TRBJ1-5, with D uncertain. CDR1 and CDR2 (germline): SGDLS, YYNGEE. V lost 2 bases to trimming and J lost 2 bases, with 11 bases between them. The length of the CDR3 is 15 residues. The CDR3 is CASSVNAGGNQPQHF. CDR3 bases: TGTGCCAGCAGCGTTAACGCTGGAGGCAATCAGCCCCAGCATTTT.

The chain employs TRBV7-9 and TRBJ1-4; maybe TRBD1 (6 bases). The V and J ends lost 5 bases and 8 bases respectively, with 21 bases between them. The germline CDR1 and CDR2 sequences are SEHNR and FQNEAQ (reference sequence). The CDR3 covers 16 residues. In DNA, the CDR3 is TGTGCCAGCAGCCCCTACAGGGAAGGGACGGGGGAAAAACTGTTTTTT. Protein product: CASSPYREGTGEKLFF. Supplemented by reference TRBV7-9 and TRBJ1-4, the full variable domain reads DTGVSQNPRHKITKRGQNVTFRCDPISEHNRLYWYRQTLGQGPEFLTYFQNEAQLEKSRLLSDRFSAERPKGSFSTLEIQRTEQGDSAMYLCASSPYREGTGEKLFFGSGTQLSVL.

The V gene is TRBV4-1, the J gene TRBJ1-4; 8 positions agree with TRBD1. The CDR3 contains 15 residues. V dropped 6 bases and J dropped 6; count of bases not matched to a gene: 9. Germline V lookup: CDR1 MGHRA, CDR2 YSYEKL. The CDR3 reads CASSEGQGRDEKLFF. The DNA for the CDR3 is TGCGCCAGCAGTGAAGGACAGGGAAGGGATGAAAAACTGTTTTTT.

The chain recombines TRBV6-1 with TRBJ1-5; 7 bases line up with TRBD1. The V gene end was trimmed by 4 bases and the J gene end by 0 bases; junction bases not matched to a gene: 6. The CDR3 runs 16 residues. Germline CDR1 and CDR2: MNHNS and SASEGT. CDR3: CASSGDSVYSNQPQHF. For the CDR3, the DNA is TGTGCCAGCAGTGGGGACAGCGTATATAGCAATCAGCCCCAGCATTTT.

In its sample, this clone was seen a few times. The identical CDR3 is also encoded by other nucleotide sequences in the sample. The CDR3 bases are TGTGCCAGCAGCTTAGGACTAGCGGGGTACAATGAGCAGTTCTTC. It encodes CASSLGLAGYNEQFF. The rearrangement links TRBV7-3 to TRBJ2-1; 12 nucleotides agree with TRBD2. Trimming removed 2 bases from V and 4 bases from J; junction bases left unmatched: 0. This CDR3 region has 15 residues. CDR1 SGHTA and CDR2 FQGTGA come from the germline V gene.

The chain links TRBV19 to TRBJ1-6; a possible D gene is TRBD1 (5 bases). Trimming left V 3 bases short and J 7 bases short, with 16 bases between. The CDR3 has 16 amino acids. Germline CDR1 and CDR2: LNHDA and SQIVND (reference sequence). The CDR3 DNA follows: TGTGCCAGTAGTATCTCCGGACATCTCGAAAATTCACCCCTCCACTTT. It translates to CASSISGHLENSPLHF.

The V and J genes are TRBV30 and TRBJ1-6, with 10 bases identical to TRBD1. Germline CDR1 is GTSNPN and CDR2 is SVGIG (reference sequence). After removal of 2 bases from V and 12 bases from J, the junction contained 10 bases not matched to a gene. The CDR3 length is 15 residues. DNA of the CDR3: TGTGCCTGGAGTTTTGGGACAGGGGAAGGTGGACCCCTCCACTTT. It translates to CAWSFGTGEGGPLHF.

The chain joins TRBV30 to TRBJ2-7, with D maybe TRBD2 (6 bases). Germline V gene lookup returns CDR1 GTSNPN and CDR2 SVGIG (reference sequence). The CDR3 runs to 11 residues. The germline V and J ends were trimmed by 5 bases and 6 bases, with 11 bases remaining between them. DNA for the CDR3: TGTGCCTGGGGAGGGGATCTCGAGCAGTACTTC. Protein product: CAWGGDLEQYF.

The rearrangement uses TRBV2 and TRBJ1-1; 10 nucleotides match TRBD1. The ends lost 8 bases at V and 5 bases at J; junction bases unmatched: 5. There are 13 residues in the CDR3. The germline CDR1 and CDR2 sequences are SNHLY and FYNNEI. CDR3 amino acids: CASRGQGTTEAFF. Written as DNA, the CDR3 is TGTGCCAGCCGGGGACAGGGGACGACTGAAGCTTTCTTT.

The chain combines TRBV6-4 with TRBJ1-2; D ambiguous. With 4 bases removed from V and 4 bases from J, the gap between germline ends came to 16 bases. Looked up from germline, CDR1 is MRHNA and CDR2 is SNTAGT. This CDR3 is 15 amino acids long. CDR3 DNA: TGTGCCAGCAGTGCCGAACGGACGGGGATCTATGGCTACACCTTC. Translating gives CASSAERTGIYGYTF.

The V gene is TRBV2, the J gene TRBJ1-1, with D perhaps matching TRBD1 (6 bases). Deletions cut 5 bases from V and 0 bases from J, with 16 bases between. Germline V gives CDR1 SNHLY, CDR2 FYNNEI. The CDR3 sequence is 16 residues long. The CDR3 sequence is CASSNLLGGMNTEAFF. In DNA, the CDR3 is TGTGCCAGCAGTAATCTATTAGGGGGAATGAACACTGAAGCTTTCTTT.

This sequence joins TRBV6-1 and TRBJ2-7; D is possibly TRBD2 (5 bases). The V and J ends lost 1 base and 2 bases respectively, with 9 bases between them. Germline V lookup: CDR1 MNHNS, CDR2 SASEGT. The CDR3 is 14 residues long. The CDR3, as DNA: TGTGCCAGCAGTGAAGGGCTAGCCCCCTACGAGCAGTACTTC. As protein: CASSEGLAPYEQYF.

The chain has TRBV9 and TRBJ2-2; D may be TRBD1 (5 bases). The CDR3 is 15 residues long. V lost 4 bases and J 5 bases, leaving 15 bases between the germline ends. The germline V gene has CDR1 SGDLS and CDR2 YYNGEE. CDR3 amino acids: CASSPKTSGTGELFF. CDR3 in DNA: TGTGCCAGCAGCCCAAAGACCTCAGGGACCGGGGAGCTGTTTTTT.

V usage is TRBV4-3 and J usage is TRBJ2-3; 11 nucleotides agree with TRBD2. The CDR3 length is 16 residues. From germline, CDR1 is LGHNA and CDR2 YSLEER. The V and J ends lost 0 bases and 3 bases, in that order; junction bases with no gene match: 2. The CDR3 region has the DNA TGCGCCAGCAGCCAAGATACTAGCGGGGGAACAGATACGCAGTATTTT. Translation: CASSQDTSGGTDTQYF.

The V gene is TRBV4-3, the J gene TRBJ1-2, with 7 bases aligning to TRBD1. V lost 2 bases, J lost 9 bases, and 12 bases stayed unmatched. CDR1 is LGHNA, CDR2 YSLEER, per germline. CDR3 length: 15 residues. Here the CDR3 DNA reads TGCGCCAGCAGCCAAAGATGGGACAGCGAATATAGCTACACCTTC. This translates into CASSQRWDSEYSYTF.

The chain couples TRBV6-4 to TRBJ2-3, with 15 bases that match TRBD2. CDR3 length: 16 amino acids. Germline trimming cut 6 bases from V and 3 bases from J; bases unmatched to any gene: 4. Per the germline V gene, CDR1 is MRHNA and CDR2 is SNTAGT. CDR3 DNA: TGTGCCAGCAGCGTGGGACTAGCGGGGGGAACAGATACGCAGTATTTT. Translated, it gives CASSVGLAGGTDTQYF.

The V gene is TRBV15, the J gene TRBJ2-4, with 10 bases aligning to TRBD2. The germline CDR1 and CDR2 sequences are LNHNV and YYDKDF (reference sequence). CDR3 length: 21 amino acids. V was pared by 0 bases and J by 1 base, with 15 bases of the junction left unmatched. CDR3 residues: CATSREAGGFLVDGAKNIQYF. DNA for the CDR3: TGTGCCACCAGCAGAGAAGCGGGGGGGTTCCTAGTTGACGGGGCCAAAAACATTCAGTACTTC.

The genes are TRBV7-3 and TRBJ2-2; 8 positions match TRBD2. The CDR3 covers 16 residues. The germline V gene has CDR1 SGHTA and CDR2 FQGTGA. With V trimmed by 2 bases and J by 5 bases, 7 bases remained unmatched. CDR3 DNA sequence: TGTGCCAGCAGCTTAGCTGGGACTAGTTTTACCGGGGAGCTGTTTTTT. It encodes CASSLAGTSFTGELFF.

V usage is TRBV7-9 and J usage is TRBJ2-5; D perhaps matches TRBD2 (5 bases). The germline V gene encodes CDR1 SEHNR and CDR2 FQNEAQ (reference sequence). V was cut by 1 base and J by 2 bases, with 11 bases left in between. CDR3 length: 15 amino acids. In DNA form, the CDR3 reads TGTGCCAGCAGCTTAGTCGGAGGCCCTCAAGAGACCCAGTACTTC. Amino acid sequence: CASSLVGGPQETQYF.

The chain's CDR3 is CSAQVLYEQYF. DNA for the CDR3: TGCAGTGCCCAGGTCTTGTACGAGCAGTACTTC. The chain carries TRBV20-1 and TRBJ2-7; no clear D gene. The CDR3 has 11 residues. V lost 6 bases and J 4 bases, leaving 10 bases between the germline ends. Per the germline V gene, CDR1 is DFQATT and CDR2 is SNEGSKA (reference sequence).

The CDR3: CASSQIANYGYTF. CDR3 nucleotides: TGCGCCAGCAGCCAGATAGCTAACTATGGCTACACCTTC. The chain couples TRBV4-3 to TRBJ1-2; D gene uncertain. The V end lost 3 bases, the J end lost 0 bases, and 5 bases lay between the germline ends. The CDR3 loop spans 13 amino acids. Germline CDR1 LGHNA, CDR2 YSLEER.